The source of this TCR beta chain is a study of T-cell memory formation after mild COVID-19. The ends lost 2 bases at V and 7 bases at J; junction bases unmatched: 5. Germline loops: CDR1 KGHSH, CDR2 LQKENI. The CDR3 loop spans 15 amino acids. From 5'RACE with constant-segment primers came TCR alpha and TCR beta cDNA libraries that carried sample barcodes and UMIs. TCRdb recomputed calls from the 5' RACE reads with MiXCR, one row per CDR3 protein. The table has almost 250,000 distinct CDR3 sequences, approximately 15% seen once. This clonotype originated in an adult woman who had mild COVID-19 (a few samples of this study predate the infection). Cell type and time point are not known. The sample was PBMCs or a T cell subset sorted from them (not recorded which). The rearrangement uses TRBV18 and TRBJ2-1, with TRBD2 matching 10 bases. The CDR3 loop is CASSPGTSVSNEQFF. In DNA, the CDR3 is TGTGCCAGCTCACCAGGGACTAGCGTTTCTAATGAGCAGTTCTTC.